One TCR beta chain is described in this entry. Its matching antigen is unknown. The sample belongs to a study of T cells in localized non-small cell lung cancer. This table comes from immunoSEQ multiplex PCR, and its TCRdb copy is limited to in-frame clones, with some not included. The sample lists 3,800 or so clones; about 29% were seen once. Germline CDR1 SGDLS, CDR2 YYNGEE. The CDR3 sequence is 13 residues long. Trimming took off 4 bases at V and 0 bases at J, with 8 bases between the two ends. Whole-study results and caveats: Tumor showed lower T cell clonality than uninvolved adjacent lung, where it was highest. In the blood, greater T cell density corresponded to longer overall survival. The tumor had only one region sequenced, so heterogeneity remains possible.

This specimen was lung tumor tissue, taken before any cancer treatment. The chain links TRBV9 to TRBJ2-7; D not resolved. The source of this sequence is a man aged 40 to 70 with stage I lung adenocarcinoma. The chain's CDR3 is CASSHPSSYEQYF. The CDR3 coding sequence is TGTGCCAGCAGCCACCCGAGCTCCTACGAGCAGTACTTC.